Listed below are T cell receptor beta chains from one sample, sequenced in a study of blood T cell repertoires in COVID-19. The method was immunoSEQ multiplex PCR; TCRdb's version includes in-frame clones alone and lacks a portion of them. Of over 75,000 clones listed, 75% to 85% are singletons. The sequenced sample consisted of peripheral blood. These receptors came from a woman in her 70s with acute or convalescent COVID-19. Each CDR3 is given with its conserved first and last residue. D genes are given only for firm matches. Not every row has a clone size; where given, it reads once, few, many or a size class.

J gene,clone size,CDR3 length,V gene,D gene,CDR3 protein,CDR3 DNA
TRBJ1-2,few,14,TRBV5-1,.,CASSLAIPNYGYTF,TGCGCCAGCAGCTTGGCTATCCCTAACTATGGCTACACCTTC
TRBJ2-2,.,17,TRBV9,TRBD2,CASSVAPGGENTGELFF,TGTGCCAGCAGCGTAGCTCCCGGGGGGGAGAACACCGGGGAGCTGTTTTTT
TRBJ2-1,.,14,TRBV6-1,TRBD2,CASSDGRGRGEQFF,TGTGCCAGCAGTGACGGGAGGGGCAGGGGTGAGCAGTTCTTC
TRBJ1-1,.,13,TRBV2,.,CASSTDRNTEAFF,TGTGCCAGCAGTACAGACAGAAACACTGAAGCTTTCTTT
TRBJ2-1,.,15,TRBV18,TRBD1,CASSSSTGVSNEQFF,TGTGCCAGCTCATCGTCAACAGGGGTGTCCAATGAGCAGTTCTTC
TRBJ2-3,few,17,TRBV7-6,TRBD2,CASSPSGLAASTDTQYF,TGTGCCAGCAGCCCCAGCGGACTAGCTGCTAGCACAGATACGCAGTATTTT
TRBJ2-7,.,14,TRBV5-1,TRBD1,CASSSETGIYEQYF,TGCGCCAGCAGCTCAGAGACAGGGATATACGAGCAGTACTTC
TRBJ1-2,.,14,TRBV3-1/TRBV3-2,.,CASSQWANRYGYTF,TGTGCCAGCAGCCAGTGGGCCAACCGCTATGGCTACACCTTC
TRBJ2-7,.,15,TRBV29-1,TRBD1,CSVEGWGQVSYEQYF,TGCAGCGTTGAAGGTTGGGGACAGGTCTCCTACGAGCAGTACTTC
TRBJ2-7,.,15,TRBV7-8,TRBD2,CASSSRLAGVGEQYF,TGTGCCAGCAGCTCACGACTAGCGGGAGTCGGTGAGCAGTACTTC
TRBJ2-1,.,15,TRBV11-2,.,CASSFAGSSYNEQFF,TGTGCCAGCAGCTTTGCCGGGAGCTCCTACAATGAGCAGTTCTTC
TRBJ2-2,.,12,TRBV24-1,.,CATRATTGELFF,TGTGCCACCAGGGCCACCACCGGGGAGCTGTTTTTT
TRBJ2-3,once,15,TRBV5-1,.,CASSLEGSSTDTQYF,TGCGCCAGCAGCTTGGAGGGGTCTAGCACAGATACGCAGTATTTT
TRBJ1-3,few,14,TRBV9,.,CASSQQGGGNTIYF,TGTGCCAGCAGTCAGCAGGGAGGAGGAAACACCATATATTTT
TRBJ2-5,.,15,TRBV28,.,CASSLPRGGLETQYF,TGTGCCAGCAGTTTACCCAGGGGCGGTTTGGAGACCCAGTACTTC
TRBJ2-3,once,13,TRBV24-1,.,CATSDFFADTQYF,TGTGCCACCAGTGATTTTTTCGCAGATACGCAGTATTTT
TRBJ1-2,.,14,TRBV2,.,CASTGHARNYGYTF,TGTGCCAGCACAGGACACGCCAGGAACTATGGCTACACCTTC
TRBJ1-4,few,12,TRBV10-2,.,CASSEQNEKLFF,TGCGCCAGCAGTGAACAGAATGAAAAACTGTTTTTT
TRBJ1-3,.,14,TRBV29-1,TRBD1,CSVAWTGNAGTIYF,TGCAGCGTTGCCTGGACAGGTAACGCCGGCACCATATATTTT
TRBJ2-7,.,13,TRBV14,TRBD1,CASSLRRGYEQYF,TGTGCCAGCAGCTTACGCAGGGGGTACGAGCAGTACTTC
TRBJ1-2,.,15,TRBV15,.,CATTRNVGQRDGYTF,TGTGCCACCACCAGGAATGTAGGACAGAGGGATGGCTACACCTTC
TRBJ1-1,.,15,TRBV7-7,TRBD1,CASSPLDRSGSEAFF,TGTGCCAGCAGCCCATTGGACAGGTCAGGATCGGAAGCTTTCTTT
TRBJ2-7,.,14,TRBV7-2,.,CASSPGHRSYEQYF,TGTGCCAGCAGCCCGGGACACCGCTCCTACGAGCAGTACTTC
TRBJ2-2,.,18,TRBV5-1,TRBD2,CASSLRRGGASNTGELFF,TGCGCCAGCAGCTTGAGACGCGGGGGGGCCTCGAACACCGGGGAGCTGTTTTTT
TRBJ2-1,few,14,TRBV6-6,TRBD1,CASRQGAAYNEQFF,TGTGCCAGCAGACAGGGGGCCGCCTACAATGAGCAGTTCTTC
TRBJ2-1,once,14,TRBV5-4,TRBD2,CASSSQSSTSEQFF,TGTGCCAGCAGCTCACAATCTTCGACTAGCGAGCAGTTCTTC
TRBJ2-3,once,16,TRBV7-3,TRBD2,CASSPQGGGITDTQYF,TGTGCCAGCAGCCCCCAAGGCGGGGGGATCACAGATACGCAGTATTTT
TRBJ2-1,.,17,TRBV4-2,TRBD2,CASSQPPGLARVDEQFF,TGTGCCAGCAGCCAGCCCCCGGGACTAGCAAGAGTCGATGAGCAGTTCTTC
TRBJ1-6,.,15,TRBV5-4,.,CASSLGYSPNSPLHF,TGTGCCAGCAGCTTGGGCTACAGTCCCAATTCACCCCTCCACTTT
TRBJ2-7,.,14,TRBV10-3,TRBD2,CAISVGTSGNEQYF,TGTGCCATCAGTGTTGGGACTAGCGGGAACGAGCAGTACTTC
TRBJ2-7,.,15,TRBV28,TRBD1,CASSYDRESAYEQYF,TGTGCCAGCAGTTACGACAGGGAGTCCGCCTACGAGCAGTACTTC
TRBJ1-5,.,14,TRBV18,.,CASSRGGSNQPQHF,TGTGCCAGCTCACGGGGGGGAAGCAATCAGCCCCAGCATTTT
TRBJ1-5,once,14,TRBV2,.,CASRQGISNQPQHF,TGTGCCAGCAGGCAGGGCATTAGCAATCAGCCCCAGCATTTT
TRBJ2-5,.,14,TRBV19,.,CASSITGVGETQYF,TGTGCCAGTAGTATAACCGGGGTAGGAGAGACCCAGTACTTC
TRBJ2-7,once,13,TRBV5-4,.,CASSLEPLREQYF,TGTGCCAGCAGCTTGGAGCCCCTCAGGGAGCAGTACTTC
TRBJ2-7,.,12,TRBV7-9,.,CASSTGVNEQYF,TGTGCCAGCAGCACCGGGGTCAACGAGCAGTACTTC
TRBJ1-4,.,16,TRBV7-8,TRBD1,CASSWGQGLPNEKLFF,TGTGCCAGCAGCTGGGGACAGGGGTTGCCTAATGAAAAACTGTTTTTT
TRBJ2-2,.,15,TRBV5-1,TRBD2,CARRGAGGPPGELFF,TGCGCCCGCAGGGGGGCGGGAGGGCCCCCCGGGGAGCTGTTTTTT
TRBJ1-1,.,12,TRBV29-1,TRBD1,CSVEGTVSEAFF,TGCAGCGTTGAGGGGACAGTAAGTGAAGCTTTCTTT
TRBJ2-2,.,14,TRBV7-2,.,CASSPGLGTGELFF,TGTGCCAGCAGCCCGGGACTGGGCACCGGGGAGCTGTTTTTT
TRBJ2-3,.,14,TRBV7-3,TRBD2,CASSFGGGTDTQYF,TGTGCCAGCAGCTTCGGCGGGGGTACAGATACGCAGTATTTT
TRBJ2-7,.,13,TRBV27,.,CASSQPGIYEQYF,TGTGCCAGCAGTCAACCAGGGATCTACGAGCAGTACTTC
TRBJ1-3,.,13,TRBV3-1/TRBV3-2,.,CASSRTVGNTIYF,TGTGCCAGCAGCCGGACAGTGGGAAACACCATATATTTT
TRBJ2-1,few,15,TRBV19,.,CASSISGTAYNEQFF,TGTGCCAGTAGTATTTCAGGTACGGCCTACAATGAGCAGTTCTTC
TRBJ2-7,.,15,TRBV7-6,TRBD2,CASSTNSGFLAEQYF,TGTGCCAGCAGCACCAATAGCGGGTTCCTGGCCGAGCAGTACTTC
TRBJ1-1,few,17,TRBV12-5,TRBD1,CASGLVPDRGLPTEAFF,TGTGCTAGTGGTTTGGTGCCCGACAGGGGGCTGCCCACTGAAGCTTTCTTT
TRBJ1-1,once,14,TRBV9,.,CASSVTGLNTEAFF,TGTGCCAGCAGCGTTACAGGGCTGAACACTGAAGCTTTCTTT
TRBJ2-7,.,16,TRBV4-2,.,CASSQDLWALPDEQYF,TGTGCCAGCAGCCAAGACCTATGGGCCCTGCCTGACGAGCAGTACTTC
TRBJ2-1,.,18,TRBV5-1,TRBD2,CASSRLAGGSGYMGEQFF,TGCGCCAGCAGCAGACTAGCGGGAGGGTCGGGTTACATGGGTGAGCAGTTCTTC
TRBJ2-3,.,16,TRBV6-1,TRBD2,CASSEALLLAGDTQYF,TGTGCCAGCAGTGAAGCGCTGCTGTTAGCGGGAGATACGCAGTATTTT
TRBJ2-5,.,16,TRBV6-2/TRBV6-3,TRBD2,CASSYVPSGGSGGQYF,TGTGCCAGCAGTTACGTCCCTAGCGGGGGGTCGGGTGGCCAGTACTTC